Following are 27 T cell receptor beta chains from one sample sequenced in a study of T cell repertoires in cytomegalovirus infection. No antigen is known for these receptors. TCRdb independently ran MiXCR on the reads; one entry per CDR3 protein. The sample includes about 83,000 distinct CDR3 sequences, 29% of them seen just once. Sequencing was performed on CD8+ T cells from cultured PBMCs, taken from culture after CMV antigen stimulation. The receptors here all came from a human donor in good health (CMV status not recorded). Some clones in this sample may be carry-over from other donors' samples.

A note on this clonotype: Possible read error: a much larger clone is one base away. The CDR3 here is CASSTQGLAGGWQYF. As DNA, the CDR3 is TGTGCCAGCAGTACCCAGGGACTAGCGGGGGGGTGGCAGTATTTT. The chain combines TRBV12-3 or TRBV12-4 with TRBJ2-3; TRBD2 matches at 16 bases. CDR3 length: 15 residues. Trimming at V came to 5 bases and at J to 11 bases, leaving 7 bases not matched to a gene.

The rearrangement uses TRBV27 and TRBJ1-2, with D uncertain. Germline V CDR1 and CDR2: MNHEY, SMNVEV (reference sequence). The CDR3 has 14 residues. V was clipped by 6 bases and J by 5 bases, with 16 bases between them. CDR3 in DNA: TGTGCCAGCAGCCTTGGGTCTTCCACTTATGGCTACACCTTC. This sequence encodes CASSLGSSTYGYTF.

This clonotype has ten or more counts. V gene TRBV7-9 combines with J gene TRBJ2-2; D is ambiguous. Trimming removed 0 bases at V and 6 bases at J, with 14 bases between. This CDR3 comprises 16 residues. Germline-derived CDR1 and CDR2 are SEHNR and FQNEAQ (reference sequence). CDR3 loop: CASSLALSGIAGELFF. The CDR3 DNA follows: TGTGCCAGCAGCTTAGCGCTAAGTGGGATTGCCGGGGAGCTGTTTTTT.

This sequence joins TRBV6-8 and TRBJ2-1, with D perhaps matching TRBD2 (7 bases). There are 15 residues in the CDR3. The germline V and J ends were trimmed by 3 bases and 8 bases, with 17 bases remaining between them. Germline values: CDR1 MNHGY, CDR2 SAAAGT. CDR3 nucleotides: TGTGCCAGCAGTTATGGGGGGGGGGCTCCCGATGAGCAGTTCTTC. Translated: CASSYGGGAPDEQFF.

The rearrangement uses TRBV2 and TRBJ1-4; no definite D call. CDR3 size: 16 residues. Looked up from germline, CDR1 is SNHLY and CDR2 is FYNNEI. The V end lost 7 bases, the J end lost 5 bases, and 20 bases lay between the germline ends. DNA for the CDR3: TGTGCCAGCACCATGCAAACGGGCAGGAAGAATGAAAAACTGTTTTTT. Translation gives CASTMQTGRKNEKLFF.

V is TRBV27 and J is TRBJ2-7; 10 bases are shared with TRBD1. The germline CDR1 and CDR2 sequences are MNHEY and SMNVEV (reference sequence). CDR3 length equals 16 residues. The trim removed 5 bases at V and 3 bases at J, leaving 10 bases unmatched. The CDR3 sequence is CASSPLRDRGHYEQYF. CDR3 nucleotide sequence: TGTGCCAGCAGTCCTTTACGGGACAGGGGACACTACGAGCAGTACTTC.

There are many counts of this clonotype. The chain combines TRBV7-6 with TRBJ1-3; possibly TRBD1 for D (5 bases). Germline assignment: CDR1 SGHVS and CDR2 FNYEAQ. V was clipped by 3 bases and J by 0 bases, with 12 bases between them. The CDR3 runs to 16 residues. CDR3 coding DNA: TGTGCCAGCAGCTTGGAAGGGGAATCCTCTGGAAACACCATATATTTT. This gives the protein CASSLEGESSGNTIYF.

This chain uses TRBV5-4 with TRBJ2-7; 10 bases line up with TRBD1. The CDR3 is 15 amino acids. Germline trimming cut 4 bases from V and 2 bases from J; bases unmatched to any gene: 6. Germline V gives CDR1 SGHNT, CDR2 YYREEE (reference sequence). CDR3 in DNA: TGTGCCAGCAGCGCTGACAGGGGGCAAGCCTACGAGCAGTACTTC. It yields the protein CASSADRGQAYEQYF.

The chain combines TRBV12-3 or TRBV12-4 with TRBJ1-3; D gene uncertain. The ends were cut back, 3 bases at V and 8 bases at J, with 8 bases in the middle. CDR3 length equals 12 residues. The CDR3 region is CASSLSLDTIYF. CDR3 nucleotide sequence: TGTGCCAGCAGTTTGTCACTGGACACCATATATTTT.

The chain combines TRBV5-1 with TRBJ1-4; 8 positions agree with TRBD1. The CDR3 has 14 residues. The V and J ends lost 4 bases and 7 bases, in that order; junction bases with no gene match: 6. Germline lookup yields CDR1 SGHRS and CDR2 YFSETQ. Here the CDR3 reads CASSLETGVEKLFF. The CDR3 region has the DNA TGCGCCAGCAGCCTCGAGACAGGGGTTGAAAAACTGTTTTTT.

This clonotype appeared many times. V usage is TRBV12-3 or TRBV12-4 and J usage is TRBJ1-1, with TRBD1 as a possible D gene (5 bases). V was pared by 5 bases and J by 1 base, with 14 bases between. The CDR3 extends over 15 amino acids. CDR3 region: CASSIGTESNTEAFF. CDR3 coding DNA: TGTGCCAGCAGTATTGGGACCGAATCGAACACTGAAGCTTTCTTT.

The CDR3: CASSLGQGGSYEQYF. The CDR3 nucleotides are TGTGCCAGCAGTTTGGGACAGGGGGGATCCTACGAGCAGTACTTC. The chain recombines TRBV12-3 or TRBV12-4 with TRBJ2-7; TRBD1 aligns across 11 bases. V was clipped by 3 bases and J by 1 base; unmatched bases: 2. The CDR3 length is 15 residues.

J is TRBJ1-5 and V is TRBV7-9, with D perhaps matching TRBD1 (5 bases). The germline gives CDR1 SEHNR, CDR2 FQNEAQ (reference sequence). V was pared by 2 bases and J by 8 bases, with 10 bases between. The CDR3 contains 13 residues. For the CDR3, the DNA is TGTGCCAGCAGCTTATATGGCAGGGAGCCCCAGCATTTT. It is translated as CASSLYGREPQHF. The variable domain in full, with the rest retrieved from reference TRBV7-9 and TRBJ1-5, is DTGVSQNPRHKITKRGQNVTFRCDPISEHNRLYWYRQTLGQGPEFLTYFQNEAQLEKSRLLSDRFSAERPKGSFSTLEIQRTEQGDSAMYLCASSLYGREPQHFGDGTRLSIL.

The rearrangement joins TRBV12-5 to TRBJ2-1, with D unresolved. With 1 base removed from V and 7 bases from J, the gap between germline ends came to 8 bases. The CDR3 is 13 residues long. Germline assignment: CDR1 LGHNT and CDR2 FRNRAP. DNA of the CDR3: TGTGCTAGTGGTTTGGCCCTTACTAATGAGCAGTTCTTC. Amino acids: CASGLALTNEQFF.

In its sample, this clonotype was seen many times. The chain links TRBV3-1 to TRBJ2-1; D is possibly TRBD2 (5 bases). Germline V gene data show CDR1 as LGHDT and CDR2 as YNNKEL (reference sequence). Trimming left V 5 bases short and J 7 bases short, with 12 bases between. The CDR3 covers 13 residues. CDR3 in amino acids: CASSTTLGNEQFF. The DNA of the CDR3 is TGTGCCAGCAGCACCACACTAGGGAATGAGCAGTTCTTC.

V usage is TRBV27 and J usage is TRBJ2-3; D is uncertain. This CDR3 has 12 amino acids. CDR1 MNHEY and CDR2 SMNVEV come from the germline V gene (reference sequence). The V and J ends lost 10 bases and 3 bases respectively, with 11 bases between them. The CDR3 loop is CATSKGTDTQYF. The CDR3 DNA reads as TGTGCCACGAGTAAGGGTACAGATACGCAGTATTTT.

This clonotype was detected many times. This sequence joins TRBV4-1 and TRBJ1-1; a weak D match, TRBD1 (6 bases). This CDR3 is 15 amino acids long. Germline-derived CDR1 and CDR2 are MGHRA and YSYEKL. Trimming shortened V by 4 bases and J by 5 bases, and 17 bases separated the two germline ends. Written as DNA, the CDR3 is TGCGCCAGCAGCCCCCAACCGGGACAAAAGACTGAAGCTTTCTTT. It yields the protein CASSPQPGQKTEAFF.

This clonotype turned up a few times. The CDR3 DNA sequence: TGTGCCAGCAGCGAACAGGGAGGGGGCGCGGACGGGGAGCTGTTTTTT. It is translated as CASSEQGGGADGELFF. The chain uses TRBV7-9 and TRBJ2-2; D tentatively fits TRBD1 or TRBD2 (7 bases each). Germline CDR1 SEHNR, CDR2 FQNEAQ (reference sequence). Trimming took 5 bases from V and 7 from J, leaving 20 bases between them. This CDR3 has 16 residues.

This clonotype came up many times. V gene TRBV7-9 combines with J gene TRBJ2-6; D unresolved. CDR1 and CDR2 from the germline V gene are SEHNR and FQNEAQ (reference sequence). Trimming shortened V by 1 base and J by 0 bases, and 7 bases separated the two germline ends. The CDR3 sequence is 16 residues long. The CDR3 is CASSLDLSSGANVLTF. In DNA form, the CDR3 reads TGTGCCAGCAGCTTAGATTTATCCTCTGGGGCCAACGTCCTGACTTTC.

The rearrangement joins TRBV3-1 to TRBJ1-1, with D uncertain. The CDR3 consists of 15 residues. The germline V gene encodes CDR1 LGHDT and CDR2 YNNKEL (reference sequence). Trimming left V 0 bases short and J 4 bases short, with 12 bases between. Here the CDR3 DNA reads TGTGCCAGCAGCCAAGATGGGCAGCTCCTCACTGAAGCTTTCTTT. Encoded protein: CASSQDGQLLTEAFF. Full variable domain (missing parts from reference TRBV3-1 and TRBJ1-1): DTAVSQTPKYLVTQMGNDKSIKCEQNLGHDTMYWYKQDSKKFLKIMFSYNNKELIINETVPNRFSPKSPDKAHLNLHINSLELGDSAVYFCASSQDGQLLTEAFFGQGTRLTVV.

Only a few counts were recorded for this clonotype. This sequence joins TRBV12-3 or TRBV12-4 and TRBJ2-1, with 14 bases lining up with TRBD2. CDR3 length equals 15 residues. Trimming took 5 bases from V and 8 from J; bases not matched to a gene: 5. The CDR3 DNA follows: TGTGCCAGCAGTCTCGGGACTAGCGGGGGCGATGAGCAGTTCTTC. Amino acids: CASSLGTSGGDEQFF.

The chain employs TRBV6-5 and TRBJ1-1, with TRBD1 as a possible D gene (5 bases). The CDR3 loop spans 16 amino acids. Germline loops: CDR1 MNHEY, CDR2 SVGAGI. Trimming cost V 3 bases and J 1 base, with 15 bases left between them. Here the CDR3 reads CASSYRPGLKNTEAFF. For the CDR3, the DNA is TGTGCCAGCAGTTATCGCCCAGGGCTTAAGAACACTGAAGCTTTCTTT.

This clonotype has just one count. The V and J genes are TRBV5-6 and TRBJ2-1; TRBD1 might be the D (6 bases). The germline V gene encodes CDR1 SGHDT and CDR2 YYEEEE. The CDR3 is 17 residues long. Deletions cut 1 base from V and 2 bases from J, with 16 bases between. The CDR3 DNA reads TGTGCCAGCAGCTTGCCCGGGACATTTAATCCCTACAATGAGCAGTTCTTC. As protein: CASSLPGTFNPYNEQFF.

The rearrangement links TRBV4-1 to TRBJ2-7, with TRBD2 matching 11 bases. Germline CDR1 and CDR2: MGHRA and YSYEKL. The junction had 9 bases not matched to a gene; V was cut back by 4 bases and J by 4 bases. The CDR3 length is 16 residues. CDR3 DNA: TGCGCCAGCAGCCCGGGGGGACTAGCGGCCCCTTACGAGCAGTACTTC. It translates to CASSPGGLAAPYEQYF.

The chain carries TRBV27 and TRBJ1-5; D may be TRBD1 (6 bases). V shed 2 bases and J shed 5 bases, with 16 bases lying between them. Looked up from germline, CDR1 is MNHEY and CDR2 is SMNVEV (reference sequence). The CDR3 has 16 amino acids. CDR3 nucleotide sequence: TGTGCCAGCAGTTTAATGGGCAGGGGCCGTCATCAGCCCCAGCATTTT. It translates to CASSLMGRGRHQPQHF.

This clonotype has just a few counts. This chain links TRBV2 with TRBJ1-2; 8 positions agree with TRBD1. The V gene's germline CDR1 is SNHLY and CDR2 FYNNEI. The CDR3 consists of 16 residues. V shed 6 bases, J shed 5 bases, and the junction held 14 bases outside the gene matches. CDR3 DNA: TGTGCCAGCAGGAAGGGTGGGACAGGAATGGGATATGGCTACACCTTC. Translation gives CASRKGGTGMGYGYTF.

This clonotype came up many times. The rearrangement uses TRBV7-8 and TRBJ1-5, with D possibly TRBD1 on 5 matching bases. Trimming cost V 5 bases and J 1 base, with 9 bases left between them. CDR1 SGHVS and CDR2 FQNEAQ come from the germline V gene. CDR3 length: 14 amino acids. The DNA of the CDR3 is TGTGCCAGCAGCCCGAGGACAAGCAATCAGCCCCAGCATTTT. This translates into CASSPRTSNQPQHF.